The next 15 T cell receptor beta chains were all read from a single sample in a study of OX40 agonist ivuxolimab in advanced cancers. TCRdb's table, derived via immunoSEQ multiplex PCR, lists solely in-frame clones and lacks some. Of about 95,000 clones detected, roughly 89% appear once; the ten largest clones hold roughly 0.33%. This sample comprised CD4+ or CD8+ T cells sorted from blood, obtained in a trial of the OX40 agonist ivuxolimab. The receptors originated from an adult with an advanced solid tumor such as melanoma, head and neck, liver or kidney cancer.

In DNA form, the CDR3 reads TGTGCCAGCAGCTTCCCGTTCTCTGGAAACACCATATATTTT. It specifies CASSFPFSGNTIYF. V gene TRBV5-6 combines with J gene TRBJ1-3; no firm D call. The germline V gene encodes CDR1 SGHDT and CDR2 YYEEEE. The CDR3 has 14 amino acids. Between the trimmed V and J ends, which lost 2 bases and 0 bases, there was a span of 6 bases.

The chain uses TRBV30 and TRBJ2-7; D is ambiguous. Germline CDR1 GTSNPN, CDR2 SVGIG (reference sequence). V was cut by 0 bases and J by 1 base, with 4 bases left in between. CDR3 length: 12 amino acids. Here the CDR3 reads CAWSVGSYEQYF. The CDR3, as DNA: TGTGCCTGGAGTGTAGGTTCCTACGAGCAGTACTTC.

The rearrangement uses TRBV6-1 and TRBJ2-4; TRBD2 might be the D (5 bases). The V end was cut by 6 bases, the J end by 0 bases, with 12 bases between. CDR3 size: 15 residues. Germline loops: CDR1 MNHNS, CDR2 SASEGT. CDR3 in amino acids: CASSLGLPAKNIQYF. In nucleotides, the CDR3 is TGTGCCAGCAGCCTCGGACTGCCAGCCAAAAACATTCAGTACTTC.

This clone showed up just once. The CDR3 region is CASSFRDRGYEQYF. The CDR3 coding sequence is TGTGCCAGCAGCTTCCGGGACAGGGGCTACGAGCAGTACTTC. This sequence joins TRBV7-2 and TRBJ2-7; 10 bases are shared with TRBD1. Trimming at V came to 3 bases and at J to 3 bases, leaving 2 bases not matched to a gene. Germline V gives CDR1 SGHTA, CDR2 FQGNSA. The CDR3 is 14 residues long.

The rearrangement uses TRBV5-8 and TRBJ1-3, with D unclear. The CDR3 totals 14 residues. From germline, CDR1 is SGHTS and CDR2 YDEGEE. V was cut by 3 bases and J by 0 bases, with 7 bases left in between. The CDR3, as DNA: TGTGCCAGCAGCTATGGACGCTCTGGAAACACCATATATTTT. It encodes CASSYGRSGNTIYF.

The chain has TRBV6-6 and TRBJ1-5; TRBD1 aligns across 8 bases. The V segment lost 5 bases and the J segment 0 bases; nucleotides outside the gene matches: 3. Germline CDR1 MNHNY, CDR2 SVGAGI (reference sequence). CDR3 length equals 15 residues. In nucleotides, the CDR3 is TGTGCCAGCAGTCGGACAGGGATTAGCAATCAGCCCCAGCATTTT. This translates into CASSRTGISNQPQHF.

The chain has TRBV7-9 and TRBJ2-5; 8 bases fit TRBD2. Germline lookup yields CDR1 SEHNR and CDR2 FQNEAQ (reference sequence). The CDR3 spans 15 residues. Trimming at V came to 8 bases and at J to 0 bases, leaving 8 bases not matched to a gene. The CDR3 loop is CASSPGGSYQETQYF. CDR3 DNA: TGTGCCAGCTCCCCGGGGGGGTCGTACCAAGAGACCCAGTACTTC.

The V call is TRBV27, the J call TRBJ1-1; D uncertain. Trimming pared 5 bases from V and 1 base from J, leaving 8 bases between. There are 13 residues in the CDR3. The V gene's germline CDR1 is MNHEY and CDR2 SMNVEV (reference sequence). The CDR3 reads CASSLKSNTEAFF. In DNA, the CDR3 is TGTGCCAGCAGTCTTAAGTCGAACACTGAAGCTTTCTTT.

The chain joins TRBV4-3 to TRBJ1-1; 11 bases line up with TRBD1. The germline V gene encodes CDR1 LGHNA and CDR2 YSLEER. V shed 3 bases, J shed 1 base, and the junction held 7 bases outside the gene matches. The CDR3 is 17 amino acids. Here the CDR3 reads CASSQEGQGGPNTEAFF. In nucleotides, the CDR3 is TGCGCCAGCAGCCAGGAGGGACAGGGGGGCCCGAACACTGAAGCTTTCTTT.

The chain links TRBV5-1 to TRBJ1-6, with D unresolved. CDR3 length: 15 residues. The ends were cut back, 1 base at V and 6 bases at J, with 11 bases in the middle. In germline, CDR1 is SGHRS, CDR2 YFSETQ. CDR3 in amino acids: CASSLNGLFNSPLHF. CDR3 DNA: TGCGCCAGCAGCTTGAATGGATTGTTTAATTCACCCCTCCACTTT. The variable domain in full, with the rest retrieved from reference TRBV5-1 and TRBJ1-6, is KAGVTQTPRYLIKTRGQQVTLSCSPISGHRSVSWYQQTPGQGLQFLFEYFSETQRNKGNFPGRFSGRQFSNSRSEMNVSTLELGDSALYLCASSLNGLFNSPLHFGNGTRLTVT.

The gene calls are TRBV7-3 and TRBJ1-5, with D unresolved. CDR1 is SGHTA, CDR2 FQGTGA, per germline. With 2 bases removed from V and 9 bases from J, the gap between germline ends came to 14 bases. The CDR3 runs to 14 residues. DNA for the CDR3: TGTGCCAGCAGCTTACTGTCTGCGGTCGGGCCCCAGCATTTT. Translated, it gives CASSLLSAVGPQHF.

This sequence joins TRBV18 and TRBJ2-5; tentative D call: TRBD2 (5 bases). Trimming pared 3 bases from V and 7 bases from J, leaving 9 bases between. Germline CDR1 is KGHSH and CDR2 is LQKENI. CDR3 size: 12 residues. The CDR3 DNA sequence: TGTGCCAGCTCACCCACTCGGGGGACCCAGTACTTC. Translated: CASSPTRGTQYF.

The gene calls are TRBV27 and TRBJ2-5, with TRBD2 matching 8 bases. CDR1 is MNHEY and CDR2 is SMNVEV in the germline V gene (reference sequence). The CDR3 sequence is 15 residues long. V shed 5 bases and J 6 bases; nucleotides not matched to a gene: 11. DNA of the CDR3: TGTGCCAGCAGTGAGACTAGCGCCCACGTGAAGACCCAGTACTTC. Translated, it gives CASSETSAHVKTQYF.

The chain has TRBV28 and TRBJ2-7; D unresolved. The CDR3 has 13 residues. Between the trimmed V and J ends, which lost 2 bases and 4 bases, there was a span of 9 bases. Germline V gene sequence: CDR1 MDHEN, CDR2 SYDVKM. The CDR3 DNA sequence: TGTGCCAGCAGTTTAGCGGCGGAATACGAGCAGTACTTC. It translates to CASSLAAEYEQYF.

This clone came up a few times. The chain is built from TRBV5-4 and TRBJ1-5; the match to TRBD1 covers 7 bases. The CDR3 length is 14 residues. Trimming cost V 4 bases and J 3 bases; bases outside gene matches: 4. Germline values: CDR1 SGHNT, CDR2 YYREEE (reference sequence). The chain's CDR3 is CASSQDRNNQPQHF. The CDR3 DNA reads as TGTGCCAGCAGCCAGGACAGGAACAATCAGCCCCAGCATTTT.